The 6 T cell receptor beta chains below were found in one sample sequenced in a study of Graves' ophthalmopathy and Graves' hyperthyroidism. The TCR beta CDR3 regions underwent amplification from RNA transcripts. Following a first-round RT-PCR that used HTBI primers, a second-round multiplex PCR was carried out. TCRdb fed the multiplex PCR reads into MiXCR, producing one record per CDR3 protein. The sample contains about 640,000 distinct CDR3 sequences, approximately 39% of which appear only once. Sequenced sample: peripheral blood. These receptors all come from an adult man with Graves' ophthalmopathy.

Only one count was recorded for this clonotype. J is TRBJ2-5 and V is TRBV24-1; tentatively, D is TRBD2 (5 bases). From germline, CDR1 is KGHDR and CDR2 SFDVKD. Trimming stripped 6 bases from V and 5 bases from J, with 18 bases between. This CDR3 has 15 amino acids. DNA for the CDR3: TGTGCCACCAGTTCGAATAACGGAGGTTATGAGACCCAGTACTTC. As protein: CATSSNNGGYETQYF.

This clonotype was counted between two and nine times. The V gene is TRBV12-5, the J gene TRBJ1-2; D gene ambiguous. Between the trimmed V and J ends, which lost 0 bases and 4 bases, there was a span of 9 bases. Germline CDR1 LGHNT, CDR2 FRNRAP. This CDR3 has 14 amino acids. The CDR3 here is CASGLVGRFYGYTF. The CDR3 DNA reads TGTGCTAGTGGTTTGGTAGGCAGATTCTATGGCTACACCTTC.

The rearrangement joins TRBV5-4 to TRBJ1-2; 12 nucleotides agree with TRBD1. The CDR3 is 15 residues long. Per the germline V gene, CDR1 is SGHNT and CDR2 is YYREEE (reference sequence). Trimming removed 2 bases from V and 7 bases from J; junction bases left unmatched: 6. The CDR3 DNA is TGTGCCAGCAGCTTATTAGGGACAGGGGGCGGTGGCTACACCTTC. It is translated as CASSLLGTGGGGYTF. Full variable domain (outside the CDR3, taken from reference TRBV5-4 and TRBJ1-2): ETGVTQSPTHLIKTRGQQVTLRCSSQSGHNTVSWYQQALGQGPQFIFQYYREEENGRGNFPPRFSGLQFPNYSSELNVNALELDDSALYLCASSLLGTGGGGYTFGSGTRLTVV.

There are many counts of this clonotype. This chain connects TRBV7-3 to TRBJ1-6; possible D gene TRBD1, 6 bases. Between the trimmed V and J ends, which lost 4 bases and 7 bases, there was a span of 11 bases. Germline V CDR1 and CDR2: SGHTA, FQGTGA. The CDR3 totals 14 residues. CDR3: CASSSGGANSPLHF. CDR3 nucleotides: TGTGCCAGCAGCTCCGGGGGGGCGAATTCACCCCTCCACTTT.

In its sample, this clonotype was seen many times. The chain combines TRBV24-1 with TRBJ2-2; TRBD1 matches at 7 bases. CDR3 size: 15 residues. Per the germline V gene, CDR1 is KGHDR and CDR2 is SFDVKD. J gave up 6 bases and V 3 bases, and 6 bases lay outside the gene matches. This CDR3 reads CATSDTGEVAGELFF. CDR3 nucleotides: TGTGCCACCAGTGATACAGGGGAAGTCGCCGGGGAGCTGTTTTTT.

This clonotype showed up just a few times. At one end the junction does not follow the germline gene, possibly because of a read error. The V and J genes are TRBV10-3 and TRBJ2-5; 8 bases match TRBD2. Germline V lookup: CDR1 ENHRY, CDR2 SYGVKD. This CDR3 is 15 amino acids long. The DNA for the CDR3 is TGTGCCAGCAGTCCGGGAGGGGGGCGAGGGGAGACCCAGTACTTC. Amino acids: CASSPGGGRGETQYF.